Sequencing of this T cell receptor (beta chain) was carried out in a study of OX40 agonist ivuxolimab in advanced cancers. Trimming cost V 6 bases and J 8 bases, with 16 bases left between them. This CDR3 comprises 14 residues. CDR1 and CDR2 (germline): MNHNY, SVGAGI (reference sequence). The table came from immunoSEQ multiplex PCR; TCRdb's copy has only in-frame clones and leaves some out. Of about 110,000 clones listed, about 91% are singletons. This chain uses TRBV6-6 with TRBJ1-4, with D perhaps TRBD1 (6 bases). The sample here was CD4+ or CD8+ T cells sorted from blood, taken in a trial of the OX40 agonist ivuxolimab. The sequence was collected from an adult with an advanced solid tumor such as melanoma, head and neck, liver or kidney cancer. CDR3 bases: TGTGCCAGCAGAACGGAGGACAGTTGGGAAAAACTGTTTTTT. It codes for CASRTEDSWEKLFF.